A single sample gave rise to the 21 T cell receptor beta chains below, sequenced in a study of circulating CD8 cells and anti-PD-1 response in melanoma (TCRdb year 2020). A BD FACSAria II cell sorter was used to sort four subsets, defined by PD-1 and/or TIGIT, from live CD3+CD8+TCRalphabeta+ cells. The reads were generated on a NextSeq 500. Starting from about 15 ng of total RNA, TCR libraries were made with the QIAseq Immune Repertoire RNA Library Kit, Human TCR Panel. TCRdb reran the public reads through fastp at Q25 and MiXCR, keeping productive beta chains. Rows are combined by CDR3 protein, so each entry shows the most common genes and DNA. Recorded for this sample are over a thousand distinct CDR3 sequences; under 11% of them occurred a single time. The top ten constitute around 15% of the sample. This specimen consisted of CD8+ T cells from PBMCs, obtained at baseline or after one month of anti-PD-1 therapy (not recorded which). These receptors came from a human donor with melanoma.

By share, this clonotype counts as large. The chain uses TRBV11-1 and TRBJ2-1, with 7 bases identical to TRBD2. The CDR3 is 15 amino acids. CDR1 is SGHAT and CDR2 is FQDESV in the germline V gene (reference sequence). With 3 bases clipped from V and 2 bases from J, the junction kept 4 bases outside the gene matches. CDR3 sequence: CASSFHAGAYNEQFF. The CDR3 DNA sequence: TGTGCCAGCAGCTTCCATGCGGGAGCCTACAATGAGCAGTTCTTC.

The V call is TRBV19, the J call TRBJ2-1; D not resolved. With 3 bases removed from V and 7 bases from J, the gap between germline ends came to 10 bases. Germline CDR1 LNHDA, CDR2 SQIVND (reference sequence). The CDR3 length is 13 residues. CDR3: CASSIKLGNEQFF. The DNA for the CDR3 is TGTGCCAGTAGTATTAAATTGGGGAATGAGCAGTTCTTC.

The chain has TRBV27 and TRBJ2-7; TRBD2 matches 12 bases. The junction had 11 bases not matched to a gene; V was cut back by 6 bases and J by 5 bases. This CDR3 spans 16 amino acids. In germline, CDR1 is MNHEY, CDR2 SMNVEV (reference sequence). The CDR3 protein is CASRERTSGTEHEQYF. The CDR3 DNA reads TGTGCCAGCAGGGAACGGACTAGCGGGACGGAGCACGAGCAGTACTTC.

Written as DNA, the CDR3 is TGTGCCAGCAGCCAAGATGCGGGAGGGGGGAATGAGCAGTTCTTC. As protein: CASSQDAGGGNEQFF. The genes are TRBV4-2 and TRBJ2-1; 9 bases match TRBD2. The CDR3 is 15 amino acids. V shed 0 bases and J 7 bases; nucleotides not matched to a gene: 4. Germline V gene sequence: CDR1 LGHNA, CDR2 YNFKEQ.

This clonotype is large in the sample. The chain links TRBV9 to TRBJ2-1; D remains ambiguous. This CDR3 has 14 residues. V gave up 1 base and J gave up 6 bases, with 11 bases separating them. Germline values: CDR1 SGDLS, CDR2 YYNGEE. The CDR3 is CASSVFPAANEQFF. CDR3 nucleotides: TGTGCCAGCAGCGTATTCCCAGCAGCCAATGAGCAGTTCTTC.

By frequency in the sample, this clonotype is medium-sized. This chain connects TRBV19 to TRBJ2-3, with 13 bases lining up with TRBD2. From germline, CDR1 is LNHDA and CDR2 SQIVND (reference sequence). V was pared by 5 bases and J by 1 base, with 6 bases of the junction left unmatched. The CDR3 loop spans 17 amino acids. The CDR3 DNA reads as TGTGCCAGTAGTTGGGATACTAGCGGGGGGGGCACAGATACGCAGTATTTT. Its protein is CASSWDTSGGGTDTQYF. Together with reference TRBV19 and TRBJ2-3, the CDR3 gives the full variable domain: DGGITQSPKYLFRKEGQNVTLSCEQNLNHDAMYWYRQDPGQGLRLIYYSQIVNDFQKGDIAEGYSVSREKKESFPLTVTSAQKNPTAFYLCASSWDTSGGGTDTQYFGPGTRLTVL.

This clonotype is labeled as medium-sized. The J gene is TRBJ1-2, the V gene TRBV20-1; no reliable D call. The CDR3 is 16 amino acids. The V end was cut by 6 bases, the J end by 8 bases, with 28 bases between. From germline, CDR1 is DFQATT and CDR2 SNEGSKA (reference sequence). This CDR3 is CSAPTHLSKAAYGYTF. The CDR3 region has the DNA TGCAGTGCCCCCACCCATTTAAGTAAGGCCGCCTACGGCTACACCTTC.

This clonotype was seen a few times. The chain is built from TRBV25-1 and TRBJ1-2; TRBD1 matches 7 bases. In germline, CDR1 is MGHDK, CDR2 SYGVNS. The trim removed 8 bases at V and 10 bases at J, leaving 4 bases unmatched. The CDR3 spans 10 residues. The CDR3 sequence is CASFQGVYTF. The CDR3, as DNA: TGTGCCAGCTTCCAGGGGGTCTACACCTTC.

There are a few counts of this clonotype. The rearrangement joins TRBV19 to TRBJ2-3; 7 bases align to TRBD1. Per germline, CDR1 LNHDA and CDR2 SQIVND (reference sequence). This CDR3 is built from 15 residues. J was trimmed by 1 base and V by 10 bases; bases with no gene match: 11. This CDR3 reads CATSAGTVRTDTQYF. Here the CDR3 DNA reads TGTGCCACCTCCGCCGGGACAGTTCGCACAGATACGCAGTATTTT.

The chain's CDR3 is CASFTWGGSYEQYF. The CDR3 region has the DNA TGTGCCAGTTTCACCTGGGGGGGCTCCTACGAGCAGTACTTC. The V call is TRBV28, the J call TRBJ2-7; 7 bases map to TRBD2. The germline gives CDR1 MDHEN, CDR2 SYDVKM. The CDR3 extends over 14 amino acids. With 9 bases clipped from V and 0 bases from J, the junction kept 8 bases outside the gene matches. Looking up the rest from reference TRBV28 and TRBJ2-7 gives the full variable domain: DVKVTQSSRYLVKRTGEKVFLECVQDMDHENMFWYRQDPGLGLRLIYFSYDVKMKEKGDIPEGYSVSREKKERFSLILESASTNQTSMYLCASFTWGGSYEQYFGPGTRLTVT.

By sample fraction, this clonotype is medium-sized. The genes are TRBV19 and TRBJ2-1; D gene unclear. The CDR3 spans 12 residues. Deletions cut 3 bases from V and 7 bases from J, with 7 bases between. CDR1 is LNHDA, CDR2 SQIVND, per germline (reference sequence). Here the CDR3 DNA reads TGTGCCAGTAGTATCGGTGAAAATGAGCAGTTCTTC. This sequence encodes CASSIGENEQFF.

As to this clonotype: With a much larger clone just one base away, this may be a read error. The chain is built from TRBV9 and TRBJ2-1; D gene uncertain. This CDR3 spans 14 amino acids. The germline gives CDR1 SGDLS, CDR2 YYNGEE. V was shortened by 0 bases and J by 9 bases, with 13 bases between the two germline ends. CDR3: CASSVDQIRSEQFF. CDR3 nucleotide sequence: TGTGCCAGCAGCGTAGACCAAATAAGGAGTGAGCAGTTCTTC.

Sample share makes this clonotype medium-sized. The V call is TRBV2, the J call TRBJ2-2, with 7 bases that match TRBD1. The CDR3 has 14 residues. The germline CDR1 and CDR2 sequences are SNHLY and FYNNEI. V lost 7 bases to trimming and J lost 2 bases; unmatched junction nucleotides: 4. The CDR3 nucleotides are TGTGCCAGCAAGTGGGACAGAAACACCGGGGAGCTGTTTTTT. This gives the protein CASKWDRNTGELFF.

This clonotype was found once. This may stem from a read error, because a much larger clone lies one nucleotide away. This chain links TRBV6-5 with TRBJ1-1; no clear D gene. The CDR3 extends over 11 amino acids. V lost 5 bases and J lost 4, with 5 bases in between. In germline, CDR1 is MNHEY, CDR2 SVGAGI. CDR3 loop: CASSQCTEAFF. The CDR3 DNA follows: TGTGCCAGCAGTCAATGCACTGAAGCTTTCTTT.

This clonotype ranks as medium-sized. The J gene is TRBJ1-1, the V gene TRBV21-1. TRBV21-1 counts as a pseudogene. The CDR3 is 12 residues long. Here the CDR3 reads CASSKVDPEAFF. In DNA form, the CDR3 reads TGTGCCAGCAGCAAAGTAGACCCTGAAGCTTTCTTT.

Note on this clonotype: A clone one base away is much larger, so this may be a read error. The chain couples TRBV5-5 to TRBJ1-3; D may be TRBD1 (5 bases). The germline V gene encodes CDR1 SGHKS and CDR2 YYEKEE (reference sequence). This CDR3 is 16 amino acids long. The CDR3 spells CASKPGAGSSGNTICF. The CDR3 DNA sequence: TGTGCCAGCAAGCCCGGGGCCGGGAGCTCTGGAAACACCATATGTTTT.

This clonotype was recorded only once. A much larger clone differs by one base, so this may be a read error. The chain employs TRBV27 and TRBJ2-5; possibly TRBD2 for D (5 bases). This CDR3 contains 13 residues. The germline V gene encodes CDR1 MNHEY and CDR2 SMNVEV (reference sequence). Between the trimmed V and J ends, which lost 4 bases and 7 bases, there was a span of 13 bases. The CDR3 region is CASSSSRRGTQYF. The CDR3 DNA is TGTGCCAGCAGTTCCTCCCGACGGGGGACCCAGTACTTC.

Within the sample, this clonotype is medium-sized (0.01 to 0.1%). V usage is TRBV7-2 and J usage is TRBJ1-2; TRBD1 matches 7 bases. The CDR3 is 14 amino acids. The germline CDR1 and CDR2 sequences are SGHTA and FQGNSA. The junction had 10 bases not matched to a gene; V was cut back by 8 bases and J by 4 bases. The CDR3 sequence is CASFQGGLPYGYTF. The CDR3 DNA sequence: TGTGCCAGCTTCCAGGGGGGGCTTCCCTATGGCTACACCTTC.

By share, this clonotype counts as medium-sized (0.01 to 0.1%). This chain uses TRBV28 with TRBJ2-1; D may correspond to TRBD1 or TRBD2 (5 bases each). Trimming shortened V by 6 bases and J by 6 bases, and 21 bases separated the two germline ends. Germline V gene sequence: CDR1 MDHEN, CDR2 SYDVKM. The CDR3 has 16 residues. The CDR3 DNA reads as TGTGCCAGCAGCCCAGAGTGGGGGTTCGATTTCAATGAGCAGTTCTTC. Translated: CASSPEWGFDFNEQFF.

By sample share, this clonotype is medium-sized. This chain uses TRBV12-3 or TRBV12-4 with TRBJ1-1, with D hard to call. CDR3 size: 13 residues. Deletions cut 7 bases from V and 4 bases from J, with 13 bases between. The CDR3 nucleotides read TGTGCCAGCACCCCCGATGGAGCCACTGAAGCTTTCTTT. Translation gives CASTPDGATEAFF.

By share, this clonotype counts as medium-sized (0.01 to 0.1%). The chain employs TRBV19 and TRBJ2-5, with 7 bases matching TRBD1. Germline CDR1 is LNHDA and CDR2 is SQIVND (reference sequence). After removal of 8 bases from V and 0 bases from J, the junction contained 6 bases not matched to a gene. CDR3 length: 14 residues. Here the CDR3 DNA reads TGTGCCAGTCGGACAGGACCGTACCAAGAGACCCAGTACTTC. This sequence encodes CASRTGPYQETQYF. The whole variable domain, filled in from reference TRBV19 and TRBJ2-5, reads DGGITQSPKYLFRKEGQNVTLSCEQNLNHDAMYWYRQDPGQGLRLIYYSQIVNDFQKGDIAEGYSVSREKKESFPLTVTSAQKNPTAFYLCASRTGPYQETQYFGPGTRLLVL.